This passage covers 3 T cell receptor beta chains from one sample sequenced in a study of blood T cell repertoires in COVID-19. Assay: immunoSEQ multiplex PCR; the TCRdb copy retains only in-frame clones and omits some. The sample shows roughly 210,000 clones, approximately 90% of them seen only once. Material: peripheral blood. These receptors originate from a man between 65 and 85 years old with acute or convalescent COVID-19.

The chain employs TRBV3-1 (or the pseudogene TRBV3-2) and TRBJ2-7, with a weak D call TRBD1 (6 bases). V lost 5 bases, J lost 0 bases, and 8 bases lay in between. The CDR3 consists of 13 residues. Germline-derived CDR1 and CDR2 are LGHDT and YNNKEL (reference sequence). CDR3 nucleotides: TGTGCCAGCAGCAGGGGGAACTCCTACGAGCAGTACTTC. This gives the protein CASSRGNSYEQYF.

The chain couples TRBV7-3 to TRBJ2-1; TRBD2 matches at 14 bases. In germline, CDR1 is SGHTA, CDR2 FQGTGA. V gave up 1 base and J gave up 12 bases; unmatched junction bases: 11. This CDR3 is 17 amino acids long. CDR3 sequence: CASSLSRRLAGGPGQFF. The CDR3 DNA is TGTGCCAGCAGCTTAAGTCGGCGACTAGCGGGAGGGCCGGGGCAGTTCTTC. Full variable domain (outside the CDR3, taken from reference TRBV7-3 and TRBJ2-1): GAGVSQTPSNKVTEKGKYVELRCDPISGHTALYWYRQSLGQGPEFLIYFQGTGAADDSGLPNDRFFAVRPEGSVSTLKIQRTERGDSAVYLCASSLSRRLAGGPGQFFGPGTRLTVL.

This chain links TRBV7-2 with TRBJ1-1; D not resolved. The length of the CDR3 is 15 residues. Germline V gene sequence: CDR1 SGHTA, CDR2 FQGNSA. V lost 1 base and J 5 bases, leaving 14 bases between the germline ends. CDR3 bases: TGTGCCAGCAGCTTAGACCCTGCGGCGGGGACTGAAGCTTTCTTT. Translated: CASSLDPAAGTEAFF.